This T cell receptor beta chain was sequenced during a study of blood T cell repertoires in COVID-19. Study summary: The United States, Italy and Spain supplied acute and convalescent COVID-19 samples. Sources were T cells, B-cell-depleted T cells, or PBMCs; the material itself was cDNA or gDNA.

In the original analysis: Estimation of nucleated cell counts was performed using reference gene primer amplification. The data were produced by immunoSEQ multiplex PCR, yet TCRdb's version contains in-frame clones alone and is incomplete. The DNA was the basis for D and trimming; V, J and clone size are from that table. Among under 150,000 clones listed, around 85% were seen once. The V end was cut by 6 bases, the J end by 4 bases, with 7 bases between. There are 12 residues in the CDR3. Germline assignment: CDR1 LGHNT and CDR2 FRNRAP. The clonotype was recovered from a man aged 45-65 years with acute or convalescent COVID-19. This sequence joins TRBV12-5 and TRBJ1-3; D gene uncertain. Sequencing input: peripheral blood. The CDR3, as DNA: TGTGCTAGTGGCCAGATCGGAAACACCATATATTTT. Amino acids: CASGQIGNTIYF. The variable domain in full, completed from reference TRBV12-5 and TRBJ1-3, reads DARVTQTPRHKVTEMGQEVTMRCQPILGHNTVFWYRQTMMQGLELLAYFRNRAPLDDSGMPKDRFSAEMPDATLATLKIQPSEPRDSAVYFCASGQIGNTIYFGEGSWLTVV.